This paragraph reports one TCR beta chain. CDR1 and CDR2 from the germline V gene are SEHNR and FQNEAQ (reference sequence). Trimming removed 5 bases from V and 2 bases from J, with 8 bases in between. This CDR3 comprises 13 residues. This sample was taken from a study of blood T cell repertoires in COVID-19. Study-wide context: The samples span acute and convalescent COVID-19 from the United States, Italy and Spain.

Sequenced by immunoSEQ multiplex PCR; TCRdb stores in-frame clones only, minus some. Found here are more than 95,000 clones, roughly nine tenths of them singletons; the top ten hold about 5.1%. The chain has TRBV7-9 and TRBJ2-3; a possible D gene is TRBD2 (6 bases). The sample was peripheral blood. The clonotype was recovered from a human donor in a cohort sampled during active COVID-19. The CDR3 sequence is CASSAGSTDTQYF. CDR3 nucleotide sequence: TGTGCCAGCAGCGCGGGGTCCACAGATACGCAGTATTTT.